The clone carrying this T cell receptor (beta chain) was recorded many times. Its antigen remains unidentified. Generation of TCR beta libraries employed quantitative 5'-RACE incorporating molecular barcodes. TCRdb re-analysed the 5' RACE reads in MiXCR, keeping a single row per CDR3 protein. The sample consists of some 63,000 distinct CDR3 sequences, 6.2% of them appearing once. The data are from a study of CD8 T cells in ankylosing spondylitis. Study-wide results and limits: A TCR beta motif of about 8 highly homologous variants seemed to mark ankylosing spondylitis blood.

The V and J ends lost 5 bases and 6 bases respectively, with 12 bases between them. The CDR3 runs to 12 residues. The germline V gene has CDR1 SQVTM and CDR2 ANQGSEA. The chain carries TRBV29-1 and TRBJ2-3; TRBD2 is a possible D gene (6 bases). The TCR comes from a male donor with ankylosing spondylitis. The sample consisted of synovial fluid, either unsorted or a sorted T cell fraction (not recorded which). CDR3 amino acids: CSVWPRGDTQYF. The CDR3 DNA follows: TGCAGCGTTTGGCCCCGGGGGGATACGCAGTATTTT.